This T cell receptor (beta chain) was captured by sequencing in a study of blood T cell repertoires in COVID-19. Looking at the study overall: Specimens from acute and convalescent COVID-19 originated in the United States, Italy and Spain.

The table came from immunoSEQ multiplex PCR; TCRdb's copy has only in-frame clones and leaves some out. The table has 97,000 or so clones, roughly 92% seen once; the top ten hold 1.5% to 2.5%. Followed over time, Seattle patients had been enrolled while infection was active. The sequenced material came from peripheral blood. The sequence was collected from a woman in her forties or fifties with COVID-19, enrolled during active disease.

The CDR3 DNA sequence: TGTGCCAGCAGCGTACTCTATAGAGATACGCAGTATTTT. This translates into CASSVLYRDTQYF. The chain combines TRBV9 with TRBJ2-3; D is ambiguous. Trimming removed 1 base at V and 5 bases at J, with 8 bases between. CDR3 length: 13 amino acids. The germline V gene encodes CDR1 SGDLS and CDR2 YYNGEE. Based on the CDR3 plus reference TRBV9 and TRBJ2-3, the full variable domain is DSGVTQTPKHLITATGQRVTLRCSPRSGDLSVYWYQQSLDQGLQFLIQYYNGEERAKGNILERFSAQQFPDLHSELNLSSLELGDSALYFCASSVLYRDTQYFGPGTRLTVL.